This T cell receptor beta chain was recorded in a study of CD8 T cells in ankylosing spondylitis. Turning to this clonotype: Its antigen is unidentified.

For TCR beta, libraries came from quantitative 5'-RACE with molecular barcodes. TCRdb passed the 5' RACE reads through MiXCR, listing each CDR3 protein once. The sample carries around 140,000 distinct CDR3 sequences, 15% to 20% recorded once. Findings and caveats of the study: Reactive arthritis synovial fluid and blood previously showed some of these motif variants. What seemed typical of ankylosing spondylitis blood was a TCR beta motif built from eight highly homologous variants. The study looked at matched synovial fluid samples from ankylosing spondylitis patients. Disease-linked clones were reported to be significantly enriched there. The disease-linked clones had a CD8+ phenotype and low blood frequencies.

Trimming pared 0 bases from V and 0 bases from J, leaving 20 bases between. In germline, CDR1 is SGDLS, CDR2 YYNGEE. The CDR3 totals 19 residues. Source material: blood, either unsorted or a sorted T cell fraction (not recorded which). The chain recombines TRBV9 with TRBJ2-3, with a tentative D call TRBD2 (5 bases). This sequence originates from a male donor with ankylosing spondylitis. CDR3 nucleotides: TGTGCCAGCAGCGTAGAAGCAGCGGTAGGGCCCTCAAGCACAGATACGCAGTATTTT. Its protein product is CASSVEAAVGPSSTDTQYF. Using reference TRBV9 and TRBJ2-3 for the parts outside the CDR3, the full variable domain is DSGVTQTPKHLITATGQRVTLRCSPRSGDLSVYWYQQSLDQGLQFLIQYYNGEERAKGNILERFSAQQFPDLHSELNLSSLELGDSALYFCASSVEAAVGPSSTDTQYFGPGTRLTVL.